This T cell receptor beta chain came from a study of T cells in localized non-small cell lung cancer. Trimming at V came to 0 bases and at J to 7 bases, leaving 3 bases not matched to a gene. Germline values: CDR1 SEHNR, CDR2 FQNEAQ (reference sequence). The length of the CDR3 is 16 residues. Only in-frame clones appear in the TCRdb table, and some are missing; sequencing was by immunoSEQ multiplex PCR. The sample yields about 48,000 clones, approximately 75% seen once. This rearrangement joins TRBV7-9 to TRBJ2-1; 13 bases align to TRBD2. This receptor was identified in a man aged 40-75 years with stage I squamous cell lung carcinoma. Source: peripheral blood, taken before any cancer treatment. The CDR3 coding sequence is TGTGCCAGCAGCTTAGCGATACTAGCGGGGGGGAATGAGCAGTTCTTC. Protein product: CASSLAILAGGNEQFF.